This T cell receptor (beta chain) was observed in a study of early T cells in non-severe SARS-CoV-2 infection. Trimming cost V 3 bases and J 5 bases; bases outside gene matches: 9. Germline CDR1 SGHTA, CDR2 FQGTGA. The CDR3 has 15 amino acids. Attached unique molecular identifiers marked individual cDNA molecules. TCRdb reprocessed the 5' RACE reads with MiXCR, giving one entry per CDR3 protein. The sample lists tens of thousands of distinct CDR3 sequences, 12% occurring once. This TCR derives from an adult who was a healthcare worker with PCR-confirmed SARS-CoV-2 infection or an uninfected control (not recorded which). The chain recombines TRBV7-3 with TRBJ1-1; TRBD1 aligns across 7 bases. The sequenced sample consisted of whole blood. This CDR3 is CASSLNSGGLTEAFF. For the CDR3, the DNA is TGTGCCAGCAGCTTGAATTCAGGGGGTCTAACTGAAGCTTTCTTT.